This T cell receptor (beta chain) was documented in a study of blood T cells in healthy people across ages. The second PCR ran about 6 to 12 cycles with a sample-barcoded 5' primer and J-beta primers. TCRdb re-called the 5' RACE reads through MiXCR, storing one row per CDR3 protein. The sample gives 1.2 million to 1.5 million distinct CDR3 sequences, 42% of which show up once; roughly 7.7% is in the top ten. Germline V gene lookup returns CDR1 LGHDT and CDR2 YNNKEL (reference sequence). Trimming pared 2 bases from V and 3 bases from J, leaving 8 bases between. The CDR3 has 15 amino acids. This clonotype was sampled from a woman younger than 30 in good health. The sample taken for sequencing was blood. The genes are TRBV3-1 and TRBJ2-6; D remains ambiguous. CDR3 nucleotides: TGTGCCAGCAGCCAATTTGTAGGTGGGGCCAACGTCCTGACTTTC. Residues: CASSQFVGGANVLTF.